This T cell receptor beta chain was sequenced for a study of T cells in localized non-small cell lung cancer. General study findings and limits: Adjacent uninvolved lung tissue had the highest T cell clonality, exceeding tumor. Longer overall survival was seen with higher T cell density measured in blood. Median approximately 58 top-100 tumor clones were shared with paired adjacent lung. Heterogeneity remains possible because sequencing was limited to only one tumor region.

On this clone itself: What it binds is not known.

CDR3 length: 14 residues. Germline assignment: CDR1 SGDLS and CDR2 YYNGEE. Trimming removed 3 bases at V and 0 bases at J, with 7 bases between. Libraries were prepared by immunoSEQ multiplex PCR; TCRdb keeps only in-frame clonotypes and omits some of them. The sample contains roughly 28,000 clones, 87% of which appear only once. The chain recombines TRBV9 with TRBJ1-3, with a possible D match to TRBD1 (5 bases). The source is a male donor older than 55 with stage I lung adenocarcinoma. Sequenced material: peripheral blood, taken before any cancer treatment. The CDR3 DNA reads TGTGCCAGCAGCGGGGACCTCTCTGGAAACACCATATATTTT. Protein product: CASSGDLSGNTIYF.